These T cell receptor beta chains were read from a single sample in a study of blood T cell repertoires in COVID-19. This table comes from immunoSEQ multiplex PCR, and its TCRdb copy is limited to in-frame clones, with some not included. The sample has 250,000 to 300,000 clones, roughly 90% seen once. Sequences were obtained from PBMCs or T cells enriched from blood (not recorded which). The receptors shown here come from a woman aged 25-40 years who had recovered from COVID-19. CDR3s include the opening cysteine and the closing phenylalanine or tryptophan. A D gene is named only where the DNA matches it firmly. Clone sizes are given selectively: once, few, many, or a class where the clone is expanded.

D,size,V,J,DNA,CDR3
.,.,TRBV9,TRBJ2-2,TGTGCCAGCAGCGGATACGGGAGTAATATACCCGGGGAGCTGTTTTTT,CASSGYGSNIPGELFF
TRBD2,.,TRBV7-9,TRBJ2-3,TGTGCCAGCAGCTTACGGCGGGGGGACGCAGATACGCAGTATTTT,CASSLRRGDADTQYF
.,.,TRBV4-1,TRBJ2-5,TGCGCCAGCAGCCAAGCTAGCTTGGAGACCCAGTACTTC,CASSQASLETQYF
.,once,TRBV28,TRBJ1-4,TGTGCCAGCAACCGGGAAGTTAATGAAAAACTGTTTTTT,CASNREVNEKLFF
TRBD1,.,TRBV7-2,TRBJ1-1,TGTGCCAGCAGCCCTATTTGGCCGGGACAGGGGTCTTTGGCCCGAAAAGCTTTCTTT,CASSPIWPGQGSLARKAFF
TRBD1,once,TRBV6-2/TRBV6-3,TRBJ2-7,TGTGCCAGCAGTTCCAAGGGGGCTAGGGAGCAGTACTTC,CASSSKGAREQYF
.,.,TRBV5-4,TRBJ2-3,TGTGCCAGCAGCTTGATACAGTCCCAAGATACGCAGTATTTT,CASSLIQSQDTQYF
TRBD1,.,TRBV5-4,TRBJ2-1,TGTGCCAGCAGCTTGGAGGGGGCGCGGTATGAGCAGTTCTTC,CASSLEGARYEQFF
.,.,TRBV19,TRBJ1-5,TGTGCCAGTAGACCGGGGGATGGGGGTGATCAGCCCCAGCATTTT,CASRPGDGGDQPQHF
TRBD1,.,TRBV7-3,TRBJ2-5,TGTGCCAGCCAACGGACAGGGGGCATCGAAGAGACCCAGTACTTC,CASQRTGGIEETQYF
.,once,TRBV27,TRBJ1-2,TGTGCCAGCCGCGACAGTTTTCAGAGCTACACCTTC,CASRDSFQSYTF
.,.,TRBV21-1,TRBJ2-7,TGTGCCAGCAGCAATGAGGACAGGACTCTATCCTACGAGCAGTACTTC,CASSNEDRTLSYEQYF
TRBD1,.,TRBV7-9,TRBJ1-5,TGTGCCAGCAGCTCGGACAGGGGGGTCAATCAGCCCCAGCATTTT,CASSSDRGVNQPQHF
TRBD2,.,TRBV24-1,TRBJ2-1,TGTGCCACCAGTGATTTTTTAGCGGGGAGGGGGTACAATGAACAGTTCTTC,CATSDFLAGRGYNEQFF
.,.,TRBV5-1,TRBJ2-4,TGCGCCAGCAGCTTGGCCGGGGGAGTAGCCAAAAACATTCAGTACTTC,CASSLAGGVAKNIQYF
.,.,TRBV5-8,TRBJ2-1,TGTGCCAGCAGCCCCCCAAGAGGTGAGCAGTTCTTC,CASSPPRGEQFF
TRBD2,.,TRBV11-2,TRBJ2-1,TGTGCCAGCAGCCCTGGACTAGGAACGAATGAGCAGTTCTTC,CASSPGLGTNEQFF
.,.,TRBV11-2,TRBJ2-6,TGTGCCAGCAGCTTAAGTCCAGTGAGTAGCGGTGGGGCCAACGTCCTGACTTTC,CASSLSPVSSGGANVLTF
.,.,TRBV4-1,TRBJ2-7,TGCGCCAGCAGCCAAGATGAGGTGGCTAGCACTACCGAGCAGTACTTC,CASSQDEVASTTEQYF
TRBD1,.,TRBV11-3,TRBJ2-7,TGTGCCAGCAGCGAAGACAGGGTCTCCTACGAGCAGTACTTC,CASSEDRVSYEQYF
TRBD2,.,TRBV27,TRBJ2-5,TGTGCCAGCACTCGATCTAGCGGGGGGTGGGAGACCCAGTACTTC,CASTRSSGGWETQYF
.,.,TRBV7-3,TRBJ2-1,TGTGCCAGCAGCTTAAGGGGCCGGACAGCCTACAATGAGCAGTTCTTC,CASSLRGRTAYNEQFF
.,.,TRBV5-1,TRBJ2-3,TGCGCCAGCAGCTTGCGGGACTCCTCTAGCACAGATACGCAGTATTTT,CASSLRDSSSTDTQYF
.,.,TRBV18,TRBJ2-1,TGTGCCAGCTCACCGATTTTAGGACAGCGGAACAATGAGCAGTTCTTC,CASSPILGQRNNEQFF
TRBD2,once,TRBV30,TRBJ2-2,TGTGCCTGGAGTGTGAGTAGCGGGAGGCTCAACACCGGGGAGCTGTTTTTT,CAWSVSSGRLNTGELFF
.,.,TRBV2,TRBJ1-1,TGTGCCAGCAGTCCCTGGGGGGTCGGGACTGAAGCTTTCTTT,CASSPWGVGTEAFF
.,.,TRBV19,TRBJ1-2,TGTGCCAGTAGTATCGGGCAGGGGTTAAGTGGCTACACCTTC,CASSIGQGLSGYTF
.,once,TRBV28,TRBJ1-5,TGTGCCAGCAGTCCGCCCCACGGGAAAAGGCCCTATCAGCCCCAGCATTTT,CASSPPHGKRPYQPQHF
TRBD1,.,TRBV28,TRBJ1-5,TGTGCCAGCAGGAAACAGGGGAATCAGCCCCAGCATTTT,CASRKQGNQPQHF
.,.,TRBV29-1,TRBJ1-2,TGCAGCGTCCCACGACAGGTTAATGGCTACACCTTC,CSVPRQVNGYTF
TRBD1,once,TRBV4-3,TRBJ1-2,TGCGCCAGCAGCCAAGAACAGGGGTCTAACTATGGCTACACCTTC,CASSQEQGSNYGYTF
.,.,TRBV19,TRBJ1-2,TGTGCCAGTAGGGAACAGGGCAACTACACCTTC,CASREQGNYTF
TRBD1,.,TRBV29-1,TRBJ1-1,TGCAGTGTTATAGGCCAATCCCAGACAGGGCCCCCGATGAACACTGAAGCTTTCTTT,CSVIGQSQTGPPMNTEAFF
.,.,TRBV7-9,TRBJ1-2,TGTGCCAGCAGCTACCCCCTCGGGGGGGAGTGGAACGGGGGCTACACCTTC,CASSYPLGGEWNGGYTF
TRBD1,.,TRBV28,TRBJ1-4,TGTGCCACTCATCGGACAGGGGCTCTTGAAAAACTGTTTTTT,CATHRTGALEKLFF
TRBD1,.,TRBV9,TRBJ2-1,TGTGCCAGCAGCTTTTCCCTCCGGACAGGAAACAATGAGCAGTTCTTC,CASSFSLRTGNNEQFF
.,once,TRBV27,TRBJ1-1,TGTGCCAGCAGTTTACGGGGGAGGGTCACTGAAGCTTTCTTT,CASSLRGRVTEAFF
.,.,TRBV15,TRBJ2-7,TGTGCCACCAGCAGAGATGGGCCACACCAGTACGAGCAGTACTTC,CATSRDGPHQYEQYF
.,.,TRBV18,TRBJ1-4,TGTGCCAGCTCCCAGCGGGCCGGGGGGGCGCGTACCGCAACTAATGAAAAACTGTTTTTT,CASSQRAGGARTATNEKLFF
.,.,TRBV29-1,TRBJ2-1,TGCAGCGCCGCCCCGTTCAGGGACTCCTTAAATGAGCAGTTCTTC,CSAAPFRDSLNEQFF
.,.,TRBV7-8,TRBJ1-1,TGTGCCAGCAGCTACATACAGGGAGAAGCTTTCTTT,CASSYIQGEAFF
.,.,TRBV12-5,TRBJ2-3,TGTGCTAGTGGTTTGGCAAACAGGGGCACAGATACGCAGTATTTT,CASGLANRGTDTQYF
.,.,TRBV24-1,TRBJ2-7,TGTGCCCCGGATAATTGGGGGGACTCTGACTACGAGCAGTACTTC,CAPDNWGDSDYEQYF
.,.,TRBV5-1,TRBJ2-1,TGCGCCAGCGGACTTAGCGGCTTAGTGGGTTACAATGAGCAGTTCTTC,CASGLSGLVGYNEQFF
.,.,TRBV3-1/TRBV3-2,TRBJ2-5,TGTGCCAGCAGACGCTCGGAAGAGACCCAGTACTTC,CASRRSEETQYF
TRBD1,.,TRBV5-6,TRBJ2-1,TGTGCCAGCCCCGTGGCCGGGACAGGGTCGAATGAGCAGTTCTTC,CASPVAGTGSNEQFF